This T cell receptor beta chain was sequenced for a study of early T cells in non-severe SARS-CoV-2 infection. Whole-study context: The chains were unpaired, and the sequenced material was bulk RNA from unsorted whole blood.

Unique molecular identifiers were attached to individual cDNA molecules. MiXCR, applied by TCRdb to the 5' RACE reads, yields one record per CDR3 protein. The repertoire consists of over 35,000 distinct CDR3 sequences, with approximately 10% occurring once and the leading ten covering about a tenth. Germline V gene lookup returns CDR1 SGHDN and CDR2 FVKESK. The CDR3 contains 17 residues. V was clipped by 3 bases and J by 2 bases, with 20 bases between them. The genes are TRBV14 and TRBJ2-7; D unclear. This clonotype originated in an adult who was a healthcare worker with PCR-confirmed SARS-CoV-2 infection or an uninfected control (not recorded which). Sample: whole blood. The CDR3 loop is CASSHRTGSWSAYEQYF. Here the CDR3 DNA reads TGTGCCAGCAGCCACAGGACGGGCTCGTGGTCGGCCTACGAGCAGTACTTC.